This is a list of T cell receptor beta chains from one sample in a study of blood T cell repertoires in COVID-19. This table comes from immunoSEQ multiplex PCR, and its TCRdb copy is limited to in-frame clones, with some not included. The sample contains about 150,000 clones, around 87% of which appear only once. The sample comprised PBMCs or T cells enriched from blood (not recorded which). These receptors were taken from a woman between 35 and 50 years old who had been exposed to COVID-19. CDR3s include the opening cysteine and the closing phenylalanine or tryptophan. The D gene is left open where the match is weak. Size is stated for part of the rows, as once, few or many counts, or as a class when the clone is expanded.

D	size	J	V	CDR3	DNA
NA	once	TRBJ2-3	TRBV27	CASSLRRRGSTDTQYF	TGTGCCAGCAGTTTGAGGCGGAGGGGTAGCACAGATACGCAGTATTTT
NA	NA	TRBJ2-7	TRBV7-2	CASSYPGSIISYEQYF	TGTGCCAGCAGCTACCCCGGGAGTATTATTTCCTACGAGCAGTACTTC
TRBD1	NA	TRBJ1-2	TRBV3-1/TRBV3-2	CASSQFQGQAYGYTF	TGTGCCAGCAGCCAATTCCAGGGACAGGCCTATGGCTACACCTTC
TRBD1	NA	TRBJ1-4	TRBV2	CASGQGGSNEKLFF	TGTGCCAGCGGACAGGGCGGGTCTAATGAAAAACTGTTTTTT
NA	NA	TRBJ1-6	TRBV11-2	CASSRSSYNSPLHF	TGTGCCAGCAGCCGCAGCTCCTATAATTCACCCCTCCACTTT
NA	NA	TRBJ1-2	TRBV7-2	CASSLALSPNYGYTF	TGTGCCAGCAGCTTAGCGCTTAGTCCTAACTATGGCTACACCTTC
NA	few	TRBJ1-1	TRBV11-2	CASSLETLMNTEAFF	TGTGCCAGCAGCTTGGAGACGCTCATGAACACTGAAGCTTTCTTT
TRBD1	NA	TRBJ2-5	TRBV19	CASRDRQGRQETQYF	TGTGCCAGTAGAGACAGACAGGGTCGGCAAGAGACCCAGTACTTC
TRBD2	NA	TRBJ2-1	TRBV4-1	CASSPSPSGGAGNEQFF	TGCGCCAGCAGCCCGTCCCCGAGCGGGGGGGCGGGGAATGAGCAGTTCTTC
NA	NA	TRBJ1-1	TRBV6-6	CASSYSPGDTEAFF	TGTGCCAGCAGTTACTCGCCGGGGGACACTGAAGCTTTCTTT
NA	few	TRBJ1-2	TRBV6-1	CASSAVPRGANYGYTF	TGTGCCAGCAGTGCCGTCCCCCGGGGGGCTAACTATGGCTACACCTTC
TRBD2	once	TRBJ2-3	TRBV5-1	CASTQGSGNNPSTDTQYF	TGCGCCAGCACTCAGGGTAGCGGGAACAACCCTAGCACAGATACGCAGTATTTT
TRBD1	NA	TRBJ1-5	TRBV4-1	CASSQTQGAPSNQPQHF	TGCGCCAGCAGCCAAACCCAGGGGGCGCCTAGCAATCAGCCCCAGCATTTT
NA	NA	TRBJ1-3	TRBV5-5	CASSLDRAGNTIYF	TGTGCCAGCAGCTTGGACAGGGCTGGAAACACCATATATTTT
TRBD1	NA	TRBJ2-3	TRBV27	CASRGTVNTDTQYF	TGTGCCAGCAGAGGGACAGTAAACACAGATACGCAGTATTTT
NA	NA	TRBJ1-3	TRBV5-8	CASSSGAIPHSGNTIYF	TGTGCCAGCAGCTCCGGAGCGATCCCCCACTCTGGAAACACCATATATTTT
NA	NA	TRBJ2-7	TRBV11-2	CASSLVGQSYEQYF	TGTGCCAGCAGCTTAGTAGGACAGTCCTACGAGCAGTACTTC
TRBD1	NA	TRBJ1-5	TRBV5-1	CASSLQGNSNQPQHF	TGCGCCAGCAGCTTACAGGGGAACAGCAATCAGCCCCAGCATTTT
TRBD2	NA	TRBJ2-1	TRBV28	CASSAFRSIGRSNEQFF	TGTGCCAGCAGCGCCTTTCGGTCCATCGGGAGGTCAAATGAGCAGTTCTTC
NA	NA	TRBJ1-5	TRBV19	CASSSPDRYQPQHF	TGTGCCAGTAGTTCCCCGGACAGATATCAGCCCCAGCATTTT
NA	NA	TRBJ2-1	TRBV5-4	CASSLEHEQFF	TGTGCCAGCAGCTTGGAGCATGAGCAGTTCTTC
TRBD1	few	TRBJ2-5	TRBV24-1	CATSRGQGDGETQYF	TGTGCCACCAGCCGGGGACAGGGGGATGGGGAGACCCAGTACTTC
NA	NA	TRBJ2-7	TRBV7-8	CASSRGGGGYEQYF	TGTGCCAGCAGCCGAGGGGGGGGCGGCTACGAGCAGTACTTC
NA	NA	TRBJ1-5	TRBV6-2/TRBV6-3	CASSYSEFQPQHF	TGTGCCAGCAGTTACTCGGAGTTTCAGCCCCAGCATTTT
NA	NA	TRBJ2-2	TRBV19	CATRVTGNTGELFF	TGTGCCACAAGGGTAACAGGGAATACCGGGGAGCTGTTTTTT
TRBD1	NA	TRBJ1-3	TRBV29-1	CSVESHGDSSGNTIYF	TGCAGCGTTGAATCACACGGGGACAGCTCTGGAAACACCATATATTTT
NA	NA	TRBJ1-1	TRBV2	CATQGSAEAFF	TGTGCCACCCAGGGGAGCGCTGAAGCTTTCTTT
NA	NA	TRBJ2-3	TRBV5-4	CASSLGGSVTDTQYF	TGTGCCAGCAGCTTGGGAGGTTCTGTAACAGATACGCAGTATTTT
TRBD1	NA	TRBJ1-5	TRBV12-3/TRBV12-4	CASSFTGAQPQHF	TGTGCCAGCAGTTTCACAGGGGCCCAGCCCCAGCATTTT